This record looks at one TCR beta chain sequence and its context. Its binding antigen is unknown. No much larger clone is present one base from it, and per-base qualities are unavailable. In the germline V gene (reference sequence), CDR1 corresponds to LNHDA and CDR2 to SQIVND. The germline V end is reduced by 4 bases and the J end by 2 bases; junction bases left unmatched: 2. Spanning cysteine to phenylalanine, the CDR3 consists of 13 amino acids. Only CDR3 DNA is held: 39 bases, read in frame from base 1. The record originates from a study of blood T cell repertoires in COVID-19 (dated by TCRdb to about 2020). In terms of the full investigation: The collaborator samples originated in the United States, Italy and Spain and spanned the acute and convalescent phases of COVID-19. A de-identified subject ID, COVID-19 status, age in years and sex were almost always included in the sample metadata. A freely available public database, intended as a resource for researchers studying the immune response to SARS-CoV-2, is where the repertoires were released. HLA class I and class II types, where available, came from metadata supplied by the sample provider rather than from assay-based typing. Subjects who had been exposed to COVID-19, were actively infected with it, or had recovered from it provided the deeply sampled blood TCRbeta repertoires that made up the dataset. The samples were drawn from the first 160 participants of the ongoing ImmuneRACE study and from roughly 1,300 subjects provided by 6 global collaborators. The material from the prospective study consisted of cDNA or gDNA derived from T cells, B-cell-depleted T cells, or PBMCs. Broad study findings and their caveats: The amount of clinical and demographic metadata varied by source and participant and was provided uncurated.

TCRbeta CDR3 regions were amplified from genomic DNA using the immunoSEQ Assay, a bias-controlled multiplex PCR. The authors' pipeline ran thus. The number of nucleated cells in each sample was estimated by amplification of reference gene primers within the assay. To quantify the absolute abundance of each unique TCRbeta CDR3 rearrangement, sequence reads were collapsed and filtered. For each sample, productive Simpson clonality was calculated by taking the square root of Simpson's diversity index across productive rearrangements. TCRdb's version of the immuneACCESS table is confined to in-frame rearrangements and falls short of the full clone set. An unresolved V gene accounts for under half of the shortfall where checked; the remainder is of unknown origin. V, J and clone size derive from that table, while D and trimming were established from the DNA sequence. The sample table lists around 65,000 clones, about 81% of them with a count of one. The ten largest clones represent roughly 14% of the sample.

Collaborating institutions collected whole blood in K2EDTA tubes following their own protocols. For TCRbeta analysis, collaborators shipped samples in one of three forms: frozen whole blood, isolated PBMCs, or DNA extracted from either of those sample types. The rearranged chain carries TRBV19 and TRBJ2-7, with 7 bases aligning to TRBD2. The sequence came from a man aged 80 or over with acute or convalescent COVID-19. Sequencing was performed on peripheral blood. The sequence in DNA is TGTGCCAGTAGTAAGCGGGGAACCTACGAGCAGTACTTC. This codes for CASSKRGTYEQYF.